The rows below give T cell receptor beta chains drawn from one sample of a study of blood T cell repertoires in COVID-19. Generated by immunoSEQ multiplex PCR, the TCRdb table keeps only in-frame clones and is missing some. Of a few hundred thousand clones listed, around nine tenths are singletons. The material sequenced was PBMCs or T cells enriched from blood (not recorded which). The receptor source for this set is a woman aged 18-29 years who had recovered from COVID-19. CDR3s include the opening cysteine and the closing phenylalanine or tryptophan. The order of the fields is J gene, clone size, V gene, D gene, CDR3 DNA, CDR3 protein. A D gene is named only where the DNA matches it firmly. Size tells how often a clone was seen (once, few, many) or the class of an expanded clone, and some rows leave it out.

TRBJ2-7 NA TRBV5-1 NA TGCGCCAGCAGCTTTGAGGGGGGGACGGAAGAGCAGTACTTC CASSFEGGTEEQYF
TRBJ2-3 NA TRBV15 TRBD2 TGTGCCACCAGCGGAGGGACTAGCGGGGCAACAGATACGCAGTATTTT CATSGGTSGATDTQYF
TRBJ1-2 NA TRBV27 TRBD1 TGTGCCAGCAGTTCGAACACGGGACAGGGGGGCTATGGCTACACCTTC CASSSNTGQGGYGYTF
TRBJ2-5 NA TRBV6-2/TRBV6-3 TRBD2 TGTGCCAGCAGCCTTTGGACTAGCGGGGGACCTAAAGAGACCCAGTACTTC CASSLWTSGGPKETQYF
TRBJ1-2 NA TRBV24-1 NA TGTGCCACCAGTGACGAGCGGAAGGGCTACTATGGCTACACCTTC CATSDERKGYYGYTF
TRBJ1-2 NA TRBV7-9 NA TGTGCCAGCAGCCTCGCTGGCGGCTACACCTTC CASSLAGGYTF
TRBJ2-1 once TRBV28 TRBD1 TGTGCCAGCCGACCAGGGGGATGGAACAATGAGCAGTTCTTC CASRPGGWNNEQFF
TRBJ1-4 NA TRBV10-3 NA TGTGCCATCAGTAACACAAGAACTAATGAAAAACTGTTTTTT CAISNTRTNEKLFF
TRBJ2-5 NA TRBV27 TRBD2 TGTGCCAGCAGTCCTAGCGGCGAAGAGACCCAGTACTTC CASSPSGEETQYF
TRBJ1-1 NA TRBV10-1 TRBD1 TGCGCCAGCAGTGAGGCACAGGGGTTTCAAGCTGAAGCTTTCTTT CASSEAQGFQAEAFF
TRBJ2-7 few TRBV10-2 NA TGCGCCTCAAAGGGGGAACACGAGCAGTACTTC CASKGEHEQYF
TRBJ2-7 few TRBV11-3 NA TGTGCCAGCAGCTTATTCGGCCAGGGAGGCTACGAGCAGTACTTC CASSLFGQGGYEQYF
TRBJ1-6 NA TRBV5-8 TRBD1 TGTGCCAGCAGCCCCGGGACAGGGAGCTCCTATAATTCACCCCTCCACTTT CASSPGTGSSYNSPLHF
TRBJ1-5 NA TRBV3-1/TRBV3-2 TRBD1 TGTGCCAGCAGTCCCGGCCCCAGGGGGCGCCGGTTTACGGGCCAGCCCCAGCATTTT CASSPGPRGRRFTGQPQHF
TRBJ1-1 once TRBV28 NA TGTGCCAGCAGCTTTTCTGCGTACACTGAAGCTTTCTTT CASSFSAYTEAFF
TRBJ2-7 NA TRBV6-1 TRBD1 TGTGCCAGCAGTGGCCGGGACAGGGGCTACGAGCAGTACTTC CASSGRDRGYEQYF